The rows below give T cell receptor beta chains drawn from one sample of a study of shared clonotypes between healthy human individuals. Assay: immunoSEQ multiplex PCR; the TCRdb copy retains only in-frame clones and omits some. The table records around 640,000 clones, 96% of them present only once. The sequenced sample was naive CD8+ T cells sorted from blood. These receptors were taken from a woman between 25 and 40 years old in good health. The CDR3 runs from the conserved cysteine through the conserved F or W. The D gene is left open where the match is weak. Some rows mark clone size as missing; the rest say once, few, many or name a class of expanded clone.

v_call	d_call	clone_size	j_call	cdr3_nt	cdr3_aa
TRBV30	-	-	TRBJ2-7	TGTGCCTGGAGTGAAACAGGGTTCCACGAGCAGTACTTC	CAWSETGFHEQYF
TRBV28	-	-	TRBJ2-7	TGTGCCAGCAGTTTAAATCCGGCCTACGAGCAGTACTTC	CASSLNPAYEQYF
TRBV11-2	-	-	TRBJ2-7	TGTGCCAGCAGCTCCACCTTATTCGCCTACGAGCAGTACTTC	CASSSTLFAYEQYF
TRBV28	TRBD2	-	TRBJ2-2	TGTGCCAGCAGTTTGGCACTAGCGGGAGGAGGGTACACCGGGGAGCTGTTTTTT	CASSLALAGGGYTGELFF
TRBV2	-	-	TRBJ2-2	TGTGCCAGCAGGGCCCAGCAGGGAGGTTACACCGGGGAGCTGTTTTTT	CASRAQQGGYTGELFF
TRBV7-8	-	-	TRBJ2-2	TGTGCCAGCAGCTTAGGGGATACCGGGGAGCTGTTTTTT	CASSLGDTGELFF
TRBV4-2	-	-	TRBJ1-2	TGTGCCAGCAGCCAAGATATTACCGGACTCCGTGGCTACACCTTC	CASSQDITGLRGYTF
TRBV5-1	TRBD1	-	TRBJ1-1	TGCGCCAGCAGCCCAACAGACAGGGGTCACCCTGAAGCTTTCTTT	CASSPTDRGHPEAFF
TRBV29-1	-	-	TRBJ2-5	TGCAGCGTTGAAGTTTGGGAGACCCAGTACTTC	CSVEVWETQYF
TRBV27	-	-	TRBJ1-2	TGTGCCAGCAGTTTAGCTTGGCCACCGGGACTAGACTATGGCTACACCTTC	CASSLAWPPGLDYGYTF
TRBV7-6	-	-	TRBJ1-2	TGTGCCAGCAGCTTAGTAGGCCGGAGCCGCTATGGCTACACCTTC	CASSLVGRSRYGYTF
TRBV7-3	-	-	TRBJ1-2	TGTGCCAGCAGCTTAGTTGGGGGCGGGGATGGCTACACCTTC	CASSLVGGGDGYTF
TRBV10-3	TRBD1	-	TRBJ2-3	TGTGCCATCAGTGACGTGGGACAGGGGACGGATACGCAGTATTTT	CAISDVGQGTDTQYF
TRBV7-9	-	-	TRBJ2-7	TGTGCCAGCAGCTTCGATTCGCAGGTTAGCGAGCAGTACTTC	CASSFDSQVSEQYF
TRBV2	-	-	TRBJ2-1	TGTGCCAGCAGTCCCCTCTATGAGCAGTTCTTC	CASSPLYEQFF
TRBV20-1	-	-	TRBJ2-1	TGCAGTGCTCTAGCTCTCGAGCAGTTCTTC	CSALALEQFF
TRBV19	-	-	TRBJ1-1	TGTGCCAGTAGCATAGTCCCAGGAACTGAAGCTTTCTTT	CASSIVPGTEAFF
TRBV7-9	-	-	TRBJ1-4	TGTGCCAGCAGCTTAGGTCCAGGCGGCGAAAAACTGTTTTTT	CASSLGPGGEKLFF
TRBV27	-	-	TRBJ1-1	TGTGCCAGCAGTTTATATCGGGGGGGAACTGAAGCTTTCTTT	CASSLYRGGTEAFF
TRBV2	-	-	TRBJ2-2	TGTGCCAGTGAGGAGCCGTCCGGGGAGCTGTTTTTT	CASEEPSGELFF
TRBV2	TRBD2	-	TRBJ2-1	TGTGCCAGCAGTCAACTAGCGGGGGGCTACAATGAGCAGTTCTTC	CASSQLAGGYNEQFF
TRBV4-2	-	-	TRBJ1-2	TGTGCCAGCAGCCCTGAAGGGGCGCCATATGGCTACACCTTC	CASSPEGAPYGYTF
TRBV9	-	-	TRBJ2-5	TGTGCCAGCAGCCCCACCTGGCGGGGAGTGGAAGAGACCCAGTACTTC	CASSPTWRGVEETQYF
TRBV13	TRBD2	-	TRBJ2-3	TGTGCCAGCAGCTCCCCGGGACTAGCGGGATTAAGCTCTAGCACAGATACGCAGTATTTT	CASSSPGLAGLSSSTDTQYF
TRBV19	-	-	TRBJ2-7	TGTGCCAGTAGTACCCTGGGACTGAACTACGAGCAGTACTTC	CASSTLGLNYEQYF
TRBV2	TRBD1	-	TRBJ1-1	TGTGCCAGCAACGACCCCGTGATCCGGGACAGGGCCCCTCAAATTGGGGCTTTCTTT	CASNDPVIRDRAPQIGAFF
TRBV28	-	-	TRBJ1-4	TGTGCCAGCAGCCCCCAGGGGCAGGAAAAACTGTTTTTT	CASSPQGQEKLFF
TRBV6-5	-	-	TRBJ2-7	TGTGCCAGCAGTTACGGCCAGGCAATCACCTACGAGCAGTACTTC	CASSYGQAITYEQYF
TRBV27	-	-	TRBJ2-1	TGTGCCAGCAGTTTTGGGATCCGGGGATGGGATGAGCAGTTCTTC	CASSFGIRGWDEQFF
TRBV30	-	-	TRBJ2-7	TGTGCCTGGAACAGGGACGCTTACGAGCAGTACTTC	CAWNRDAYEQYF
TRBV28	TRBD1	-	TRBJ1-2	TGTGCCACCAATAACCCGGACAGGGTCTATGGCTACACCTTC	CATNNPDRVYGYTF
TRBV19	-	-	TRBJ2-7	TGTGCCAGTAGTTACGGAGCGTTCTCCTACGAGCAGTACTTC	CASSYGAFSYEQYF
TRBV29-1	-	-	TRBJ2-1	TGCAGCGTTATCGGGGGAAAATCCTACAATGAGCAGTTCTTC	CSVIGGKSYNEQFF
TRBV7-8	-	-	TRBJ1-5	TGTGCCAGCAGCTTAGCAGGGATTAATCAGCCCCAGCATTTT	CASSLAGINQPQHF
TRBV28	-	once	TRBJ2-1	TGTGCCAGCAGTTTAGCGGGGGCAGCTAATGAGCAGTTCTTC	CASSLAGAANEQFF
TRBV6-6	-	-	TRBJ1-5	TGTGCCAGCAGTTACGGGGGAGGCCAGCCCCAGCATTTT	CASSYGGGQPQHF
TRBV13	TRBD1	-	TRBJ2-1	TGTGCCAGCAGCGGCCACAGGGGGCTTGAGCAGTTCTTC	CASSGHRGLEQFF
TRBV28	-	-	TRBJ1-5	TGTGCCAGCAGTCAATTCAGGGAGGGGAGTCAGCCCCAGCATTTT	CASSQFREGSQPQHF
TRBV6-5	-	-	TRBJ1-2	TGTGCCAGCAGTTCCGCTGAGTGGGGAGGCTACACCTTC	CASSSAEWGGYTF
TRBV5-1	TRBD1	-	TRBJ1-1	TGCGCCAGTACCGAAGGACAGGGGGCGAAGGCTGAAGCTTTCTTT	CASTEGQGAKAEAFF
TRBV6-5	-	-	TRBJ2-1	TGTGCCAGCAGTTACTCGGAAACGGTTCCCTACAATGAGCAGTTCTTC	CASSYSETVPYNEQFF
TRBV28	-	-	TRBJ2-5	TGTGCCAGCAGTCGGAGGGCGGTAATTGAGACCCAGTACTTC	CASSRRAVIETQYF
TRBV19	-	-	TRBJ1-1	TGTGCCAGTAGTATAGATCTTGAGGGGCTAGCTTTCTTT	CASSIDLEGLAFF
TRBV7-8	-	-	TRBJ1-4	TGTGCCAGCAGCAGAAGGACGTTCACAACTAATGAAAAACTGTTTTTT	CASSRRTFTTNEKLFF
TRBV11-2	-	once	TRBJ2-7	TGTGCCAGCAGCCAATACGTCAACCCCTACGAGCAGTACTTC	CASSQYVNPYEQYF
TRBV10-3	-	-	TRBJ2-7	TGTGCCATCAGGGCCGTTGTGGGCAGCTCCTACGAGCAGTACTTC	CAIRAVVGSSYEQYF
TRBV6-1	-	once	TRBJ2-7	TGTGCCAGCAAGGGGCACGAGCAGTACTTC	CASKGHEQYF
TRBV6-1	TRBD1	-	TRBJ2-7	TGTGCCAGCTTGGACAGGATTACCTACGAGCAGTACTTC	CASLDRITYEQYF
TRBV11-2	TRBD1	-	TRBJ2-7	TGTGCCAGCAGCTTGGTCGGGACAGGGGGTAACTACGAGCAGTACTTC	CASSLVGTGGNYEQYF
TRBV19	-	-	TRBJ1-2	TGTGCCAGTAGTATAGACCCACAGGGACTATCTTTCTATGGCTACACCTTC	CASSIDPQGLSFYGYTF
TRBV27	-	-	TRBJ2-7	TGTGCCAGCAGTGAGAGGAGTTCCGGATACGAGCAGTACTTC	CASSERSSGYEQYF
TRBV4-1	TRBD2	-	TRBJ2-1	TGCGCCAGCAGCCAAGTCCCTAGCGGGAGGGATAGCTCCTACAATGAGCAGTTCTTC	CASSQVPSGRDSSYNEQFF
TRBV2	-	-	TRBJ2-1	TGTGCCAGCAGTGAAGCGAGCTTCGAGGGGGGAAACAATGAGCAGTTCTTC	CASSEASFEGGNNEQFF
TRBV28	-	-	TRBJ2-7	TGTGCCAGCAGTTTGAACGGCGAGCAGTACTTC	CASSLNGEQYF